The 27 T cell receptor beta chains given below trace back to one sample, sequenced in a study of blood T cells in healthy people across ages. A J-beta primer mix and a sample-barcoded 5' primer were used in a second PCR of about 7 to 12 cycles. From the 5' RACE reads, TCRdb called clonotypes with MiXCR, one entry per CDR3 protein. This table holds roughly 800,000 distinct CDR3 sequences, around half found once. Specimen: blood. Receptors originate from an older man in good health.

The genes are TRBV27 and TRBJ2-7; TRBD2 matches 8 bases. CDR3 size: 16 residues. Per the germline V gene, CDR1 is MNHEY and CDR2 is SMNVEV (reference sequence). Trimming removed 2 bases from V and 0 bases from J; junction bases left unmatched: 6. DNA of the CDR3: TGTGCCAGCAGTTTACTAAGCGGGAGTCCCTCCTACGAGCAGTACTTC. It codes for CASSLLSGSPSYEQYF.

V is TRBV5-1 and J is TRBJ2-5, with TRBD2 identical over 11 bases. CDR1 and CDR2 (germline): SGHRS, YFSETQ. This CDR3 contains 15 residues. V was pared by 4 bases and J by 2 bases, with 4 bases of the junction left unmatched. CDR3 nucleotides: TGCGCCAGCAGCAGGGGACTAGCGGAGCAAGAGACCCAGTACTTC. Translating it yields CASSRGLAEQETQYF.

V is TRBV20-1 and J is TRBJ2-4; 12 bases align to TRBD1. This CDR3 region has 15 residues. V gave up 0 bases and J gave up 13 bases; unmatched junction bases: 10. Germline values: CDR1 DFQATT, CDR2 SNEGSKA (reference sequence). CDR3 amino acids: CSARDPGQGAREQYF. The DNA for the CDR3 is TGCAGTGCTAGAGACCCGGGACAGGGGGCGCGTGAGCAGTACTTC.

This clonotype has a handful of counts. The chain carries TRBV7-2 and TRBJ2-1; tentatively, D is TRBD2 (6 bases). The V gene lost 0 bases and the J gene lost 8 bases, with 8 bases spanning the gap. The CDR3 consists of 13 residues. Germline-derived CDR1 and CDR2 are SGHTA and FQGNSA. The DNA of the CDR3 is TGTGCCAGCAGCTTAGCGAGGGAGGATGAGCAGTTCTTC. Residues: CASSLAREDEQFF.

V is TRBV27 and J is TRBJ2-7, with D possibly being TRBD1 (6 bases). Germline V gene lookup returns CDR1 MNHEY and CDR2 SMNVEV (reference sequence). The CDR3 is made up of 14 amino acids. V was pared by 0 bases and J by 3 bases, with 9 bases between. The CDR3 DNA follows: TGTGCCAGCAGTTTATCGGGGGCCCTCTACGAGCAGTACTTC. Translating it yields CASSLSGALYEQYF.

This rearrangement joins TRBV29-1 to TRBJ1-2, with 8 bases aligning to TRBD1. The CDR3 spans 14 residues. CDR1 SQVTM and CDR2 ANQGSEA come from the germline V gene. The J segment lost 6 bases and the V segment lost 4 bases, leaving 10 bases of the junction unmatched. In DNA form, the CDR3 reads TGCAGCGTTGGAGGGGGGCAGGGGGCGAATGGCTACACCTTC. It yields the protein CSVGGGQGANGYTF.

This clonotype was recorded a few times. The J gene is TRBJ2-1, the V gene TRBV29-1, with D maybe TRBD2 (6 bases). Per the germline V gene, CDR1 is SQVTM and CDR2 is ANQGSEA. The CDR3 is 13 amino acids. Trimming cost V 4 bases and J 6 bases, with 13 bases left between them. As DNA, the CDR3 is TGCAGCGTTGTCCCCGGGAGTGTCAATGAGCAGTTCTTC. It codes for CSVVPGSVNEQFF.

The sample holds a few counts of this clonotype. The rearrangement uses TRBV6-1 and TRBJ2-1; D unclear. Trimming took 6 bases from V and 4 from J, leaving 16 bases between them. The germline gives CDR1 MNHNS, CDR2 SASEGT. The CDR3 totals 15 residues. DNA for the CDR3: TGTGCCAGCAGCCCCGGGCTGCCTTCTTACAATGAGCAGTTCTTC. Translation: CASSPGLPSYNEQFF.

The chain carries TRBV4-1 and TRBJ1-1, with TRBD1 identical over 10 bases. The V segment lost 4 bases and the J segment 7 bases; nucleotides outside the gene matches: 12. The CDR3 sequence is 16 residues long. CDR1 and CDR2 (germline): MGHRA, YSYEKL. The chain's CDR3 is CASSPSPTGGWREAFF. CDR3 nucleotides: TGCGCCAGCAGCCCCTCTCCGACAGGGGGCTGGCGTGAAGCTTTCTTT.

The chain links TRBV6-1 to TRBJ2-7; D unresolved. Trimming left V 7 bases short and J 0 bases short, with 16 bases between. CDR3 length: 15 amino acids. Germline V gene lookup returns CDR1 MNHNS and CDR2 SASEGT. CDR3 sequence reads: CASKDDALGSYEQYF. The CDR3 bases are TGTGCCAGCAAGGACGACGCCCTGGGCTCCTACGAGCAGTACTTC.

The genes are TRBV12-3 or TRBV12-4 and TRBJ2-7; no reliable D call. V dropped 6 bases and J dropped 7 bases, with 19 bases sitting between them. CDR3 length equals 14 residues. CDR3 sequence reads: CASSWAPTGWEQYF. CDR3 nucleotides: TGTGCCAGCAGCTGGGCCCCGACCGGATGGGAGCAGTACTTC.

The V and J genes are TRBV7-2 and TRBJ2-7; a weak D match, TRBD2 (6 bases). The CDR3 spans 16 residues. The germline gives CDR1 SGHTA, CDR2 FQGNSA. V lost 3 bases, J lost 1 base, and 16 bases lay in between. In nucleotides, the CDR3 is TGTGCCAGCAGCTTGACCCGGATCAGCGGGTCCTACGAGCAGTACTTC. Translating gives CASSLTRISGSYEQYF. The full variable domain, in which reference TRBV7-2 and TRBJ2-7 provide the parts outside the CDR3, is GAGVSQSPSNKVTEKGKDVELRCDPISGHTALYWYRQSLGQGLEFLIYFQGNSAPDKSGLPSDRFSAERTGGSVSTLTIQRTQQEDSAVYLCASSLTRISGSYEQYFGPGTRLTVT.

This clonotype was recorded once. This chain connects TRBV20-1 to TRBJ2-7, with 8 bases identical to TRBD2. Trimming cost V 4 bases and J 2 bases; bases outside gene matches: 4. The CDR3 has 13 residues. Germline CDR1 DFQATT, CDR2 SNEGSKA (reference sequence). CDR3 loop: CSATLAGTYEQYF. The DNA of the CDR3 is TGCAGTGCTACATTAGCGGGGACCTACGAGCAGTACTTC.

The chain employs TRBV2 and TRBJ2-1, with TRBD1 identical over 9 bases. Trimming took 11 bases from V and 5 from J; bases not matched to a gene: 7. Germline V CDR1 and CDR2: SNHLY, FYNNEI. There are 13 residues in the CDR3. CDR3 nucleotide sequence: TGTGCCGGAGGACAGGGGCCGAACAATGAGCAGTTCTTC. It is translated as CAGGQGPNNEQFF.

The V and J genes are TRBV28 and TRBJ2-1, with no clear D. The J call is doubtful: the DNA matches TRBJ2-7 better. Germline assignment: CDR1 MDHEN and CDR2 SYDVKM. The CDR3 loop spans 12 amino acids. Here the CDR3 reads CASSYLYNEQYF. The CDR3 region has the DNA TGTGCCAGCAGTTACCTATACAATGAGCAGTACTTC.

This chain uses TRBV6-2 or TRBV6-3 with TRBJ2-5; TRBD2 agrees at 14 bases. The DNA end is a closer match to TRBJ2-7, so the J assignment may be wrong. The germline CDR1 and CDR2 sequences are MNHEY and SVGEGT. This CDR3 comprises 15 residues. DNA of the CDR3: TGTGCCAGCAGAACCGGGACTAGCGGGAGTATCGAGCAGTACTTC. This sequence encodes CASRTGTSGSIEQYF.

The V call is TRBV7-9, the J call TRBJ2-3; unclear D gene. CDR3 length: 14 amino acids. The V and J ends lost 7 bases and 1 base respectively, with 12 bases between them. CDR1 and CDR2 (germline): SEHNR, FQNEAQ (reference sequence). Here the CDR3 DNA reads TGTGCCAGCACCTCAGCTCAGGGCACAGATACGCAGTATTTT. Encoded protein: CASTSAQGTDTQYF.

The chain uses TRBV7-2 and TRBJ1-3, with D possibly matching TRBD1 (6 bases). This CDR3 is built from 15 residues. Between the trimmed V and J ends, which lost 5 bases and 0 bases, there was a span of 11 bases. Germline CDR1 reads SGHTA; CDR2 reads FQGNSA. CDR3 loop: CASSMGANSGNTIYF. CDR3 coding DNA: TGTGCCAGCAGCATGGGGGCAAACTCTGGAAACACCATATATTTT.

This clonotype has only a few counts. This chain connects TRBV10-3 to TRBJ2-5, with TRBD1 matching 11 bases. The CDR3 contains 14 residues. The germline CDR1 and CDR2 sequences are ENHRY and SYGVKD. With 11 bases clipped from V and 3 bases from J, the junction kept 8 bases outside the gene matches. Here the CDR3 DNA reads TGTGCCGCGAAACCGGGACAGGGGGAAGAGACCCAGTACTTC. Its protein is CAAKPGQGEETQYF.

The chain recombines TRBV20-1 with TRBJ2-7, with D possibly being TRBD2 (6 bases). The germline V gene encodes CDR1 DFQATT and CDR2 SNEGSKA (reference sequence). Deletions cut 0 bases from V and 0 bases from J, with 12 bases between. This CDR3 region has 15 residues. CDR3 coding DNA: TGCAGTGCTAGAGATCCCGGGAGAAACTCCTACGAGCAGTACTTC. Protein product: CSARDPGRNSYEQYF.

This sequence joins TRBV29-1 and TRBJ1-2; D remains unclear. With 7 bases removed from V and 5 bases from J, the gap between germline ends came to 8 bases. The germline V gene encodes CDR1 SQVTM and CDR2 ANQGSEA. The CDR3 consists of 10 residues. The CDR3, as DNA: TGCAGCGATGCCGATTATGGCTACACCTTC. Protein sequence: CSDADYGYTF.

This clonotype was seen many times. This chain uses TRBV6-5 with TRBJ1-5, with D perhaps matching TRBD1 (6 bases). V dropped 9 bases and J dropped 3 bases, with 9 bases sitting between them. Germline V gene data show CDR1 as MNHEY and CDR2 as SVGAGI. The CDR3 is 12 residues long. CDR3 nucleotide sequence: TGTGCCAGTGGACAGTACAATCAGCCCCAGCATTTT. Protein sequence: CASGQYNQPQHF.

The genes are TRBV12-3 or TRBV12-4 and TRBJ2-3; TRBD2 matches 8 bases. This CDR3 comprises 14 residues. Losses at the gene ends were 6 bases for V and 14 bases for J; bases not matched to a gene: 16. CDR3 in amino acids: CASSPLAEHRYAYF. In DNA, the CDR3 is TGTGCCAGCAGCCCACTAGCGGAGCACAGATACGCGTATTTT.

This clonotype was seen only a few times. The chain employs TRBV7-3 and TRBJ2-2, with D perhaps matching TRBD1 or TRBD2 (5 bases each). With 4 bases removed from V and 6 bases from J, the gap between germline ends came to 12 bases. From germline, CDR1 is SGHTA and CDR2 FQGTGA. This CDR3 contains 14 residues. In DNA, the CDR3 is TGTGCCAGCAGCTCGGGGACGGGCGCCGGGGAGCTGTTTTTT. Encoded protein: CASSSGTGAGELFF.

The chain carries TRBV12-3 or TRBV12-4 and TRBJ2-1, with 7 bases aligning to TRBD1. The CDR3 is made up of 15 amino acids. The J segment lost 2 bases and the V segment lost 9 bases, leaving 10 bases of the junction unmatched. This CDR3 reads CASHPQGKTYNEQFF. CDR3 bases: TGTGCCAGTCACCCACAGGGGAAAACCTACAATGAGCAGTTCTTC.

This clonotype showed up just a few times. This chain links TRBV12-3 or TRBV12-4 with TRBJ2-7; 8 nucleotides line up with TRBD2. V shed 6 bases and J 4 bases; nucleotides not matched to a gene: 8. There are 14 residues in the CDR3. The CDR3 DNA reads TGTGCCAGCAGGGCAGCGGGAGCGGGGTACGAGCAGTACTTC. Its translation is CASRAAGAGYEQYF.

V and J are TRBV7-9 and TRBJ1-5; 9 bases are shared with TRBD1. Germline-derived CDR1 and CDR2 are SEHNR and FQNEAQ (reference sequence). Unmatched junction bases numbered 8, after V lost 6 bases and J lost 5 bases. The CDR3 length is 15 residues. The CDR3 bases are TGTGCCAGCAGTAATCCGGGACAGGGCGATCAGCCCCAGCATTTT. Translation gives CASSNPGQGDQPQHF.